The 27 T cell receptor beta chains given below trace back to one sample, sequenced in a study of blood T cell repertoires in COVID-19. The assay was immunoSEQ multiplex PCR, and TCRdb's table has in-frame clones only and misses some. The data show around 97,000 clones, with 87% seen just once and more than 5.5% held by the top ten. The sample comprised peripheral blood. These receptors originate from a human donor in a cohort sampled during active COVID-19.

This clone was seen only once. This chain uses TRBV7-2 with TRBJ1-5; D is ambiguous. Germline V CDR1 and CDR2: SGHTA, FQGNSA. The length of the CDR3 is 14 residues. Between the trimmed V and J ends, which lost 5 bases and 1 base, there was a span of 9 bases. This CDR3 is CASSVVKSNQPQHF. DNA of the CDR3: TGTGCCAGCAGCGTCGTTAAAAGCAATCAGCCCCAGCATTTT. Looking up the rest from reference TRBV7-2 and TRBJ1-5 gives the full variable domain: GAGVSQSPSNKVTEKGKDVELRCDPISGHTALYWYRQSLGQGLEFLIYFQGNSAPDKSGLPSDRFSAERTGGSVSTLTIQRTQQEDSAVYLCASSVVKSNQPQHFGDGTRLSIL.

This clone was picked up a small number of times. The J gene is TRBJ2-1, the V gene TRBV29-1; no clear D gene. The CDR3 runs to 14 residues. In germline, CDR1 is SQVTM, CDR2 ANQGSEA. Deletions cut 2 bases from V and 1 base from J, with 9 bases between. CDR3 protein: CSVEPDGSYNEQFF. The DNA of the CDR3 is TGCAGCGTTGAACCCGACGGGTCCTACAATGAGCAGTTCTTC.

The V gene is TRBV5-1, the J gene TRBJ1-2, with D possibly TRBD1 on 5 matching bases. The V end was cut by 0 bases, the J end by 6 bases, with 15 bases between. The CDR3 has 15 amino acids. Germline V CDR1 and CDR2: SGHRS, YFSETQ. The CDR3 loop is CASSLDSGGADGYTF. As DNA, the CDR3 is TGCGCCAGCAGCTTGGACAGTGGAGGGGCCGATGGCTACACCTTC.

The chain couples TRBV7-9 to TRBJ2-7, with D perhaps TRBD2 (5 bases). CDR3 size: 14 residues. Germline lookup yields CDR1 SEHNR and CDR2 FQNEAQ (reference sequence). Trimming took off 2 bases at V and 2 bases at J, with 10 bases between the two ends. This CDR3 is CASSLPLGTYEQYF. The CDR3 bases are TGTGCCAGCAGCTTACCACTAGGGACCTACGAGCAGTACTTC. The entire variable domain, with the rest obtained from reference TRBV7-9 and TRBJ2-7, is as follows: DTGVSQNPRHKITKRGQNVTFRCDPISEHNRLYWYRQTLGQGPEFLTYFQNEAQLEKSRLLSDRFSAERPKGSFSTLEIQRTEQGDSAMYLCASSLPLGTYEQYFGPGTRLTVT.

The genes are TRBV29-1 and TRBJ1-1; 7 bases fit TRBD1. The CDR3 length is 12 residues. The V segment lost 7 bases and the J segment 6 bases; nucleotides outside the gene matches: 8. CDR1 and CDR2 from the germline V gene are SQVTM and ANQGSEA. CDR3 sequence reads: CSGVWDSSEAFF. In DNA, the CDR3 is TGCAGCGGGGTTTGGGACAGCTCTGAAGCTTTCTTT.

The chain carries TRBV19 and TRBJ2-1; possible D gene TRBD2, 6 bases. Germline values: CDR1 LNHDA, CDR2 SQIVND (reference sequence). Trimming pared 7 bases from V and 10 bases from J, leaving 14 bases between. The CDR3 runs to 12 residues. Here the CDR3 reads CASTSGVREQFF. In DNA, the CDR3 is TGTGCCAGTACCTCGGGAGTGAGGGAGCAGTTCTTC.

This clone showed up just once. The rearrangement joins TRBV21-1 to TRBJ1-2; the D segment call TRBD1 is taken from the table without a DNA check. TRBV21-1 is a pseudogene segment. This CDR3 is built from 15 residues. The CDR3 sequence: CASSTRALDNYGYTF. In DNA form, the CDR3 reads TGTGCCAGCAGCACCAGGGCCTTGGATAACTATGGCTACACCTTC.

Written as DNA, the CDR3 is TGTGCCAGCGGGGGGATACAAGAGACCCAGTACTTC. Residues: CASGGIQETQYF. This sequence joins TRBV27 and TRBJ2-5, with D tentatively TRBD2 (6 bases). The V gene lost 8 bases and the J gene lost 2 bases, with 9 bases spanning the gap. CDR3 length: 12 amino acids. Germline lookup yields CDR1 MNHEY and CDR2 SMNVEV (reference sequence).

The rearrangement links TRBV5-4 to TRBJ2-1; D unclear. This CDR3 is 13 amino acids long. Deletions cut 0 bases from V and 5 bases from J, with 6 bases between. Germline V gives CDR1 SGHNT, CDR2 YYREEE (reference sequence). The DNA of the CDR3 is TGTGCCAGCAGCTTGGACGCTAACAATGAGCAGTTCTTC. Protein: CASSLDANNEQFF.

V usage is TRBV28 and J usage is TRBJ1-6; D may be TRBD1 (5 bases). The CDR3 is 19 residues long. V shed 7 bases and J shed 0 bases, with 22 bases lying between them. Germline V gene lookup returns CDR1 MDHEN and CDR2 SYDVKM. The CDR3 DNA follows: TGTGCCAGCACCACCGGGTCCAGGGTCGTGAGCTCCTATAATTCACCCCTCCACTTT. Its protein is CASTTGSRVVSSYNSPLHF.

The V gene is TRBV30, the J gene TRBJ1-5, with D tentatively TRBD1 (6 bases). CDR3 size: 15 residues. The germline CDR1 and CDR2 sequences are GTSNPN and SVGIG (reference sequence). V lost 0 bases, J lost 3 bases, and 12 bases lay in between. DNA for the CDR3: TGTGCCTGGAGTGTACAGGGTAGCTACAATCAGCCCCAGCATTTT. Amino acids: CAWSVQGSYNQPQHF.

The chain uses TRBV4-2 and TRBJ2-3; D may be TRBD2 (6 bases). V was pared by 0 bases and J by 2 bases, with 15 bases between. Per the germline V gene, CDR1 is LGHNA and CDR2 is YNFKEQ. The CDR3 is 17 amino acids. The CDR3 sequence is CASSQDPGGLFTDTQYF. CDR3 nucleotides: TGTGCCAGCAGCCAAGACCCCGGGGGACTTTTCACAGATACGCAGTATTTT.

This clone was seen only once. The rearrangement joins TRBV28 to TRBJ1-6; TRBD1 is a possible D gene (6 bases). V lost 3 bases and J 0 bases, leaving 12 bases between the germline ends. This CDR3 comprises 17 residues. The germline gives CDR1 MDHEN, CDR2 SYDVKM. CDR3 protein: CASSLTGLSSYNSPLHF. The CDR3 bases are TGTGCCAGCAGTTTGACAGGCCTAAGCTCCTATAATTCACCCCTCCACTTT. The whole variable domain, remainder taken from reference TRBV28 and TRBJ1-6, is DVKVTQSSRYLVKRTGEKVFLECVQDMDHENMFWYRQDPGLGLRLIYFSYDVKMKEKGDIPEGYSVSREKKERFSLILESASTNQTSMYLCASSLTGLSSYNSPLHFGNGTRLTVT.

The genes are TRBV27 and TRBJ1-2; 8 bases agree with TRBD1. Per germline, CDR1 MNHEY and CDR2 SMNVEV (reference sequence). CDR3 size: 17 residues. V was pared by 4 bases and J by 2 bases, with 12 bases of the junction left unmatched. The CDR3 reads CASSSSPDRASNYGYTF. In nucleotides, the CDR3 is TGTGCCAGCAGTTCAAGCCCGGACAGGGCATCCAACTATGGCTACACCTTC.

The chain has TRBV6-6 and TRBJ2-3; D not resolved. Trimming left V 0 bases short and J 3 bases short, with 4 bases between. The CDR3 consists of 13 residues. In germline, CDR1 is MNHNY, CDR2 SVGAGI (reference sequence). In DNA, the CDR3 is TGTGCCAGCAGTTACTCATCTACAGATACGCAGTATTTT. It codes for CASSYSSTDTQYF.

The V gene is TRBV5-1, the J gene TRBJ2-3; the match to TRBD2 covers 8 bases. Per germline, CDR1 SGHRS and CDR2 YFSETQ. The CDR3 spans 17 residues. V lost 0 bases and J lost 1; bases outside the gene matches: 7. CDR3 in amino acids: CASSLEGTSGGTDTQYF. The CDR3 bases are TGCGCCAGCAGCTTGGAAGGTACTAGCGGAGGCACAGATACGCAGTATTTT.

J is TRBJ2-5 and V is TRBV28, with TRBD1 matching over 9 bases. Losses at the gene ends were 3 bases for V and 4 bases for J; bases not matched to a gene: 6. The CDR3 totals 15 residues. CDR1 is MDHEN, CDR2 SYDVKM, per germline. CDR3: CASSLVGQGPETQYF. CDR3 sequence (DNA): TGTGCCAGCAGTTTGGTAGGACAGGGGCCAGAGACCCAGTACTTC. Full variable domain (missing parts from reference TRBV28 and TRBJ2-5): DVKVTQSSRYLVKRTGEKVFLECVQDMDHENMFWYRQDPGLGLRLIYFSYDVKMKEKGDIPEGYSVSREKKERFSLILESASTNQTSMYLCASSLVGQGPETQYFGPGTRLLVL.

The rearrangement links TRBV12-3 or TRBV12-4 to TRBJ2-2; perhaps TRBD2 as D (5 bases). This CDR3 has 13 amino acids. The V gene lost 5 bases and the J gene lost 3 bases, with 7 bases spanning the gap. The CDR3 bases are TGTGCCAGCAGTCGGACTGACACCGGGGAGCTGTTTTTT. Encoded protein: CASSRTDTGELFF.

The genes are TRBV14 and TRBJ1-5, with 8 bases aligning to TRBD1. Looked up from germline, CDR1 is SGHDN and CDR2 is FVKESK. The CDR3 sequence is 16 residues long. V was clipped by 4 bases and J by 7 bases; unmatched bases: 12. CDR3 nucleotides: TGTGCCAGCAGCCCTCGACAGGGGTTAGGATACCAGCCCCAGCATTTT. As protein: CASSPRQGLGYQPQHF.

The chain combines TRBV5-6 with TRBJ2-3, with a weak D call TRBD2 (5 bases). V gave up 0 bases and J gave up 0 bases, with 11 bases separating them. This CDR3 contains 16 residues. Germline-derived CDR1 and CDR2 are SGHDT and YYEEEE. The CDR3 spells CASSLEQEVSTDTQYF. CDR3 sequence (DNA): TGTGCCAGCAGCTTGGAGCAGGAGGTCAGCACAGATACGCAGTATTTT.

The V call is TRBV5-1, the J call TRBJ2-7, with 8 bases lining up with TRBD2. J gave up 2 bases and V 3 bases, and 25 bases lay outside the gene matches. Per germline, CDR1 SGHRS and CDR2 YFSETQ. This CDR3 spans 21 amino acids. The CDR3 here is CASSSTVLVGGGSTGAYEQYF. DNA of the CDR3: TGCGCCAGCAGCTCCACAGTCCTGGTGGGCGGGGGGAGTACTGGAGCCTACGAGCAGTACTTC.

The chain has TRBV5-1 and TRBJ1-3; maybe TRBD1 (6 bases). Germline-derived CDR1 and CDR2 are SGHRS and YFSETQ. V was pared by 2 bases and J by 3 bases, with 18 bases between. CDR3 size: 17 residues. CDR3 region: CASSLVAGAYYGNTIYF. In DNA, the CDR3 is TGCGCCAGCAGCTTAGTTGCAGGGGCGTATTATGGAAACACCATATATTTT. Full variable domain (outside the CDR3, taken from reference TRBV5-1 and TRBJ1-3): KAGVTQTPRYLIKTRGQQVTLSCSPISGHRSVSWYQQTPGQGLQFLFEYFSETQRNKGNFPGRFSGRQFSNSRSEMNVSTLELGDSALYLCASSLVAGAYYGNTIYFGEGSWLTVV.

The rearrangement joins TRBV6-5 to TRBJ1-1; possibly TRBD1 for D (6 bases). Germline CDR1 and CDR2: MNHEY and SVGAGI. The CDR3 loop spans 15 amino acids. V was cut by 2 bases and J by 5 bases, with 15 bases left in between. The CDR3 coding sequence is TGTGCCAGCAGTTACACCCCCCAGGGGAGTACTGAAGCTTTCTTT. Amino acid sequence: CASSYTPQGSTEAFF.

The chain is built from TRBV7-9 and TRBJ1-2; TRBD1 is a possible D gene (6 bases). Germline CDR1 SEHNR, CDR2 FQNEAQ (reference sequence). Trimming removed 0 bases at V and 7 bases at J, with 12 bases between. This CDR3 region has 14 residues. CDR3 DNA sequence: TGTGCCAGCAGCTTAGCCGGAACAGGGACTGGCTACACCTTC. Amino acid sequence: CASSLAGTGTGYTF.

CDR3 DNA: TGCGCCAGCAGCTTCGCGGGCTCAAGGATATACTTC. Translation: CASSFAGSRIYF. The rearrangement uses TRBV5-1 and TRBJ2-7, with D maybe TRBD2 (5 bases). The CDR3 spans 12 residues. Germline V gene data show CDR1 as SGHRS and CDR2 as YFSETQ. V was shortened by 2 bases and J by 13 bases, with 16 bases between the two germline ends.

J is TRBJ2-2 and V is TRBV4-1; the match to TRBD2 covers 10 bases. This CDR3 comprises 16 residues. V was clipped by 4 bases and J by 1 base; unmatched bases: 3. The V gene's germline CDR1 is MGHRA and CDR2 YSYEKL. As DNA, the CDR3 is TGCGCCAGCAGCCTCGGACTAGCGGAGAACACCGGGGAGCTGTTTTTT. Translated, it gives CASSLGLAENTGELFF.

The rearrangement uses TRBV28 and TRBJ1-5; 9 positions match TRBD1. The CDR3 runs 14 residues. Germline CDR1 MDHEN, CDR2 SYDVKM. The ends lost 5 bases at V and 5 bases at J; junction bases unmatched: 4. The DNA for the CDR3 is TGTGCCAGCAGTCTTGACAGGGGGGATCAGCCCCAGCATTTT. It specifies CASSLDRGDQPQHF.